This entry lists 5 T cell receptor beta chains sequenced from one sample in a study of shared T cell receptors in the human thymus. The table came from immunoSEQ multiplex PCR; TCRdb's copy has only in-frame clones and leaves some out. The table lists roughly 710,000 clones, approximately 83% of them singletons, with 0.0095% to 0.011% in the top ten. The same specimen was also included in a second study, on human thymus T cells.

Specimen: thymocytes. The receptor set was obtained from a girl less than two years old with a congenital heart defect.

The gene calls are TRBV7-9 and TRBJ2-7; maybe TRBD2 (5 bases). The V and J ends lost 5 bases and 6 bases respectively, with 26 bases between them. The CDR3 runs to 17 residues. From germline, CDR1 is SEHNR and CDR2 FQNEAQ (reference sequence). The CDR3 here is CASSPQLGEGDGREQYF. In DNA form, the CDR3 reads TGTGCCAGCAGCCCTCAACTCGGCGAGGGAGATGGGCGCGAGCAGTACTTC.

This chain joins TRBV7-9 and TRBJ2-1; a weak D match, TRBD1 (6 bases). The V gene's germline CDR1 is SEHNR and CDR2 FQNEAQ (reference sequence). Trimming left V 0 bases short and J 3 bases short, with 21 bases between. This CDR3 is built from 19 residues. CDR3 DNA: TGTGCCAGCAGCTTAGCGGTGGAGCACGACAGGCCCATCTACAATGAGCAGTTCTTC. As protein: CASSLAVEHDRPIYNEQFF.

This clone is a singleton in its sample. The chain uses TRBV9 and TRBJ1-1; maybe TRBD1 (6 bases). Looked up from germline, CDR1 is SGDLS and CDR2 is YYNGEE. Trimming took 9 bases from V and 4 from J, leaving 22 bases between them. CDR3 length: 15 residues. The CDR3 coding sequence is TGTGCCACCCGGCAGGTAGGGACAATCGGCACTGAAGCTTTCTTT. This encodes CATRQVGTIGTEAFF.

This clone was seen a handful of times. The chain couples TRBV19 to TRBJ2-5; TRBD2 might be the D (7 bases). V shed 4 bases and J shed 5 bases, with 14 bases lying between them. The V gene's germline CDR1 is LNHDA and CDR2 SQIVND (reference sequence). The CDR3 runs to 14 residues. The CDR3 reads CASSRDGGHETQYF. In nucleotides, the CDR3 is TGTGCCAGTAGTAGGGACGGGGGGCACGAGACCCAGTACTTC.

DNA for the CDR3: TGTGCCAGCAGCTCGACAGGGGGAAGTCAAGTCGATCAGCCCCAGCATTTT. Protein: CASSSTGGSQVDQPQHF. The chain carries TRBV11-3 and TRBJ1-5, with TRBD1 identical over 9 bases. The CDR3 sequence is 17 residues long. Unmatched junction bases numbered 12, after V lost 4 bases and J lost 5 bases. Germline CDR1 is SGHNT and CDR2 is YENEEA.